This entry lists 4 T cell receptor beta chains sequenced from one sample in a study of identical twins. From the 5' RACE reads, TCRdb called clonotypes with MiXCR, one entry per CDR3 protein. Of about 520,000 distinct CDR3 sequences listed, 22% were seen once; the top ten hold 0.8% to 1%. The sample was also reused in another study, on T cells expressing NK-cell markers.

Material: CD4+ T cells sorted from blood. The receptors come from a woman aged 18-30 years in good health.

By share, this clonotype counts as medium-sized. The DNA is left out, because the CDR3 cannot be placed on it with certainty; the CDR3 is given as TCRdb lists it. The V call is TRBV6-5, the J call TRBJ2-1; the tabulated D call, TRBD1, remains unverified against the DNA. Per the germline V gene, CDR1 is MNHEY and CDR2 is SVGAGI. The CDR3 is 17 amino acids in total, end residues counted. CDR3 residues: CASSSSPGTGDFNEQFF.

This clonotype was seen only a few times. The V call is TRBV7-9, the J call TRBJ1-6; D unresolved. Germline loops: CDR1 SEHNR, CDR2 FQNEAQ (reference sequence). This CDR3 is 12 amino acids long. The V end lost 8 bases, the J end lost 10 bases, and 12 bases lay between the germline ends. For the CDR3, the DNA is TGTGCCAGCCGGATGACCGGGTCACCCCTCCACTTT. This translates into CASRMTGSPLHF.

The rearrangement joins TRBV20-1 to TRBJ1-2; a weak D match, TRBD1 (5 bases). Trimming took 2 bases from V and 6 from J, leaving 10 bases between them. Germline lookup yields CDR1 DFQATT and CDR2 SNEGSKA (reference sequence). The length of the CDR3 is 12 residues. In nucleotides, the CDR3 is TGCAGTGCTAGAACGACAGTAAATGGCTACACCTTC. This codes for CSARTTVNGYTF.

Ten or more counts support this clonotype. At one end the junction does not follow the germline gene, possibly because of a read error. V is TRBV10-3 and J is TRBJ1-1; 9 nucleotides match TRBD1. The CDR3 loop spans 18 amino acids. CDR1 is ENHRY and CDR2 is SYGVKD in the germline V gene. CDR3 DNA sequence: TGTGCCTTCAGTTCCCCGTACAGGGGGCTTAGTATGAACACTGAAGCTTTCTTT. It translates to CAFSSPYRGLSMNTEAFF.